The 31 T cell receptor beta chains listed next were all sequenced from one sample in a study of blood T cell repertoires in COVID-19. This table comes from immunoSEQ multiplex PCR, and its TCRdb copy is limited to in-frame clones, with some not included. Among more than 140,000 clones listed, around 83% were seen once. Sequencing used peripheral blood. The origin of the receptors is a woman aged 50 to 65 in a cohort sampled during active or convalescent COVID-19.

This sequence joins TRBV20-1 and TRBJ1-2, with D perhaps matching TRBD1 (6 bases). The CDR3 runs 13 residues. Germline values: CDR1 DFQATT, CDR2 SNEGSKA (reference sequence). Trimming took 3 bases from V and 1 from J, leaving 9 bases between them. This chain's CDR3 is CSASPDSNYGYTF. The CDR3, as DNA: TGCAGTGCTAGTCCGGACAGTAACTATGGCTACACCTTC.

This CDR3 reads CASSLETGLVGNTIYF. CDR3 nucleotide sequence: TGTGCCAGCAGCTTGGAGACAGGGCTAGTGGGAAACACCATATATTTT. This chain joins TRBV5-4 and TRBJ1-3; the match to TRBD1 covers 7 bases. The CDR3 loop spans 16 amino acids. Germline CDR1 reads SGHNT; CDR2 reads YYREEE (reference sequence). Losses at the gene ends were 0 bases for V and 4 bases for J; bases not matched to a gene: 7. The whole variable domain, filled in from reference TRBV5-4 and TRBJ1-3, reads ETGVTQSPTHLIKTRGQQVTLRCSSQSGHNTVSWYQQALGQGPQFIFQYYREEENGRGNFPPRFSGLQFPNYSSELNVNALELDDSALYLCASSLETGLVGNTIYFGEGSWLTVV.

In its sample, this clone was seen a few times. Here the CDR3 DNA reads TGTGCTAGTGGTTCCGGGGCGGGGGGCAGCGCTGAAGCTTTCTTT. Translation: CASGSGAGGSAEAFF. This chain links TRBV12-5 with TRBJ1-1; a possible D gene is TRBD1 (6 bases). From germline, CDR1 is LGHNT and CDR2 FRNRAP. This CDR3 spans 15 amino acids. V was trimmed by 4 bases and J by 6 bases, leaving 18 bases between them.

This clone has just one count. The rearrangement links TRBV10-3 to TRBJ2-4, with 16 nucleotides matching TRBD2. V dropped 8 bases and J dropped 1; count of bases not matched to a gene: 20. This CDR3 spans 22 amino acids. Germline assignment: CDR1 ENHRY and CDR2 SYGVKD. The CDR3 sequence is CAIPGVPKLGTSGGVAKNIQYF. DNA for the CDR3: TGTGCCATCCCAGGGGTCCCTAAACTCGGGACTAGCGGGGGGGTGGCCAAAAACATTCAGTACTTC.

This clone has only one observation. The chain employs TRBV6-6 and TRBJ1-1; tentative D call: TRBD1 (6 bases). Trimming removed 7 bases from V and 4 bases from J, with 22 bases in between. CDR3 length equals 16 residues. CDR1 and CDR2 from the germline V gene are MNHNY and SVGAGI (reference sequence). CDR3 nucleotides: TGTGCCAGCAACGGGGGGGCCTTGATTATGGCCACTGAAGCTTTCTTT. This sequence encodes CASNGGALIMATEAFF.

In nucleotides, the CDR3 is TGTGCCAGCAGCCAAAGGGACAGGGGGAGTTATAATTCACCCCTCCACTTT. Translating it yields CASSQRDRGSYNSPLHF. The chain joins TRBV3-1 (or the pseudogene TRBV3-2) to TRBJ1-6, with 11 bases fitting TRBD1. CDR1 and CDR2 (germline): LGHDT, YNNKEL (reference sequence). The CDR3 totals 17 residues. The V segment lost 2 bases and the J segment 4 bases; nucleotides outside the gene matches: 4.

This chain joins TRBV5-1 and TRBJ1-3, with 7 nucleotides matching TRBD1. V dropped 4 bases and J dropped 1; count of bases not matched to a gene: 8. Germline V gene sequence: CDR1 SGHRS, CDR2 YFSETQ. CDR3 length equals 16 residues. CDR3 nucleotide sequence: TGCGCCAGCAGCAACGGAGAGGGGGCATCTGGAAACACCATATATTTT. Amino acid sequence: CASSNGEGASGNTIYF.

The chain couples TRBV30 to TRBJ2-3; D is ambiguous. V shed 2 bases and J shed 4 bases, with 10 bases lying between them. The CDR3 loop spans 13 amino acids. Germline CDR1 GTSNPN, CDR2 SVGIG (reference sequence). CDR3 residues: CAWSPTTADTQYF. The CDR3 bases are TGTGCCTGGAGTCCCACTACCGCAGATACGCAGTATTTT. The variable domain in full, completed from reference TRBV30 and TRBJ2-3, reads SQTIHQWPATLVQPVGSPLSLECTVEGTSNPNLYWYRQAAGRGLQLLFYSVGIGQISSEVPQNLSASRPQDRQFILSSKKLLLSDSGFYLCAWSPTTADTQYFGPGTRLTVL.

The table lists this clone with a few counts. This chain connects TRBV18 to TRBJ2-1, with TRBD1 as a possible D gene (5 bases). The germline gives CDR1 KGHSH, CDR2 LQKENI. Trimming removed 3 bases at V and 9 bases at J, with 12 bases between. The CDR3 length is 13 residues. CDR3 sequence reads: CASSPRQGAEQFF. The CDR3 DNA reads TGTGCCAGCTCACCGCGGCAAGGGGCTGAGCAGTTCTTC. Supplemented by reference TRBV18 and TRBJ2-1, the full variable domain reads NAGVMQNPRHLVRRRGQEARLRCSPMKGHSHVYWYRQLPEEGLKFMVYLQKENIIDESGMPKERFSAEFPKEGPSILRIQQVVRGDSAAYFCASSPRQGAEQFFGPGTRLTVL.

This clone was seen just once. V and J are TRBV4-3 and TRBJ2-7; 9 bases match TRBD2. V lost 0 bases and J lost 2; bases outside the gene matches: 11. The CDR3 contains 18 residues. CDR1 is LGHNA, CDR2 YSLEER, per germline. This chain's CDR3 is CASSQEDRAGGVTYEQYF. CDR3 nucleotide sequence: TGCGCCAGCAGCCAAGAAGATAGAGCGGGGGGCGTCACCTACGAGCAGTACTTC.

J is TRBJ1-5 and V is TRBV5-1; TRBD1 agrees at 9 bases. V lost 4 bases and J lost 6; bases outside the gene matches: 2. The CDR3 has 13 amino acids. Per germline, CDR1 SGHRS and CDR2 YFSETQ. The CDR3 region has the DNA TGCGCCAGCAGCCCGGACAGGGGTCAGCCCCAGCATTTT. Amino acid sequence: CASSPDRGQPQHF.

The CDR3 sequence is CAWSRRGGPETQYF. The CDR3 DNA sequence: TGTGCCTGGAGTAGGAGGGGGGGACCAGAGACCCAGTACTTC. The J gene is TRBJ2-5, the V gene TRBV30, with D possibly matching TRBD2 (7 bases). The length of the CDR3 is 14 residues. Germline CDR1 and CDR2: GTSNPN and SVGIG (reference sequence). The ends were cut back, 2 bases at V and 4 bases at J, with 14 bases in the middle.

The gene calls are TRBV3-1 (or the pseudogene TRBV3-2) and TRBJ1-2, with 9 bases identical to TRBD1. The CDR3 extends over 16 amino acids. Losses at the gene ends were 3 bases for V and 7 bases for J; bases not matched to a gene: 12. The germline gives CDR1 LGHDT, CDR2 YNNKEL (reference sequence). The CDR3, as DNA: TGTGCCAGCAGCCAGGGCCCGGGGACAGGGACCGGTGGCTACACCTTC. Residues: CASSQGPGTGTGGYTF.

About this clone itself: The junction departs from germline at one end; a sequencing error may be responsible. The CDR3 DNA reads as TGTGCTAGCAGCTTGGGCAACCAAGAGACCCAGTACTTC. Amino acid sequence: CASSLGNQETQYF. The chain recombines TRBV7-7 with TRBJ2-5; D is ambiguous. The CDR3 is made up of 13 amino acids. Germline values: CDR1 SSHAT, CDR2 FNYEAQ (reference sequence).

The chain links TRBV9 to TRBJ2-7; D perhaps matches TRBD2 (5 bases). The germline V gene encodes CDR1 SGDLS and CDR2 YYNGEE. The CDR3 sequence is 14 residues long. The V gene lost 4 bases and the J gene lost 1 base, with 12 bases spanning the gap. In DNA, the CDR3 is TGTGCCAGCAGCCTTAGAAGGGAGTCCTACGAGCAGTACTTC. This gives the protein CASSLRRESYEQYF.

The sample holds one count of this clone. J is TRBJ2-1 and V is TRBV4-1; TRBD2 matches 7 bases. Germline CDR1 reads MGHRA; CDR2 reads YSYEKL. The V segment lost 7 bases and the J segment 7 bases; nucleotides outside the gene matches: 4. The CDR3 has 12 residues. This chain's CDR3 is CASKGLRNEQFF. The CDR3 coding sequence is TGCGCCAGCAAGGGACTACGGAATGAGCAGTTCTTC.

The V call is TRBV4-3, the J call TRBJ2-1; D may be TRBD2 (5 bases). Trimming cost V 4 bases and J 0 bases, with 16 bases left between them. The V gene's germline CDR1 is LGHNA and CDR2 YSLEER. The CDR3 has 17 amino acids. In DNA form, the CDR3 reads TGCGCCAGCAGCCCACCGCCCCGGGGAAGCTCCTACAATGAGCAGTTCTTC. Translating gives CASSPPPRGSSYNEQFF.

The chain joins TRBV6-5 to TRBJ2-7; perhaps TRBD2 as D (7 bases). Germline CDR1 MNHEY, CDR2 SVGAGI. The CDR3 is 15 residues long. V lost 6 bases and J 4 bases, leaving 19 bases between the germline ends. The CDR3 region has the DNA TGTGCCAGCAGGCGACTAGAGGGGGGGCGGTACGAGCAGTACTTC. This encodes CASRRLEGGRYEQYF.

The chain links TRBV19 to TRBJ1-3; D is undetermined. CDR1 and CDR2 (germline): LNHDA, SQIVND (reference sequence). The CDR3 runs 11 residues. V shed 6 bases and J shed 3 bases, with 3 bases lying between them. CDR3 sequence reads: CASSFGNTIYF. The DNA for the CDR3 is TGTGCCAGTAGCTTTGGAAACACCATATATTTT.

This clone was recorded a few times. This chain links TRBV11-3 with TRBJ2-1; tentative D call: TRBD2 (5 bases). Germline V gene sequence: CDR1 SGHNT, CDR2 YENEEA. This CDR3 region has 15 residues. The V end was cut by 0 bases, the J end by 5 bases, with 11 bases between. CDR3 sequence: CASSLDGLDHNEQFF. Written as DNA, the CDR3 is TGTGCCAGCAGCTTAGATGGACTCGACCACAATGAGCAGTTCTTC.

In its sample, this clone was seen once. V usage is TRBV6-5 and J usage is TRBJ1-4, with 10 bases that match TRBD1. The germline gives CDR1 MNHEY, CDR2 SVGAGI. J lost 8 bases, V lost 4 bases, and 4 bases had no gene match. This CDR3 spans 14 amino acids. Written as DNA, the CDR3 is TGTGCCAGCAGTTGGGGACAGGGGAACGAAAAACTGTTTTTT. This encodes CASSWGQGNEKLFF.

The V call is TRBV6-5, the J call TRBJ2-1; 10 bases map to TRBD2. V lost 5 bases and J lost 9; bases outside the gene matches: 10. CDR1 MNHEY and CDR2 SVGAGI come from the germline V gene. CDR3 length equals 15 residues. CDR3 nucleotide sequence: TGTGCCAGCAGTCTAGCGGGGGATGGGAGTGGTGAGCAGTTCTTC. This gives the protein CASSLAGDGSGEQFF.

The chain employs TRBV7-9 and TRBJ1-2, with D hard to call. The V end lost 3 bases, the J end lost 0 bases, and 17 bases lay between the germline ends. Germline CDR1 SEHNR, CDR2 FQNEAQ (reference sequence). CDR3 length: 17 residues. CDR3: CASSFLAPRNTNYGYTF. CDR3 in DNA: TGTGCCAGCAGCTTTTTGGCCCCCCGAAACACTAACTATGGCTACACCTTC.

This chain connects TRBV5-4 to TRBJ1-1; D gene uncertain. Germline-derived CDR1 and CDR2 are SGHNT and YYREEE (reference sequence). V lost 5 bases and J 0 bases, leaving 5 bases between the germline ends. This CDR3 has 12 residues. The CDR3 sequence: CASSTVNTEAFF. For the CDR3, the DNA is TGTGCCAGCAGTACAGTGAACACTGAAGCTTTCTTT.

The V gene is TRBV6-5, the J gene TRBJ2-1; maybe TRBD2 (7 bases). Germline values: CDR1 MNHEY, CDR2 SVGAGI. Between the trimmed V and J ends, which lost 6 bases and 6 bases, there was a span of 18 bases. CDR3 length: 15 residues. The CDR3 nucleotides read TGTGCCAGCAGCCCCGGCGGGGGCCCAGGCAATGAGCAGTTCTTC. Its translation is CASSPGGGPGNEQFF.

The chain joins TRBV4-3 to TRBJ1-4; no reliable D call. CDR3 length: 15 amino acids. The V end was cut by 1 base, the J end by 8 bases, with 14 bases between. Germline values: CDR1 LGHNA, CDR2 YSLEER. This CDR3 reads CASSQVLGREEKLFF. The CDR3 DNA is TGCGCCAGCAGCCAAGTTCTGGGGAGGGAAGAAAAACTGTTTTTT.

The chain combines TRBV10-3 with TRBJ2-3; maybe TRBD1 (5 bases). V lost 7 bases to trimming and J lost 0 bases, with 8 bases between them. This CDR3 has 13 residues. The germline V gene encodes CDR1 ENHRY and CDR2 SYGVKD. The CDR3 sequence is CAINQGSTDTQYF. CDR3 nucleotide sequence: TGTGCCATCAACCAGGGAAGCACAGATACGCAGTATTTT.

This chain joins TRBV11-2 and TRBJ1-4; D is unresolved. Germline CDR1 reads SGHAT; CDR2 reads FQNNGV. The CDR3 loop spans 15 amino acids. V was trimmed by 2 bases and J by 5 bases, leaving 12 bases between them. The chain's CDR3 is CASSLRPGSNEKLFF. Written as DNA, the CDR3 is TGTGCCAGCAGCTTACGACCCGGGAGCAATGAAAAACTGTTTTTT.

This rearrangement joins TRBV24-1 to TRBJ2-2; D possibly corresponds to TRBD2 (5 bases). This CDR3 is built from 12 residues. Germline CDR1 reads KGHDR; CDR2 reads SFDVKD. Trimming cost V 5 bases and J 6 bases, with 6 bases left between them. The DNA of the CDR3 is TGTGCCACCAGTGCGAGGGCCGGGGAGCTGTTTTTT. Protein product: CATSARAGELFF.

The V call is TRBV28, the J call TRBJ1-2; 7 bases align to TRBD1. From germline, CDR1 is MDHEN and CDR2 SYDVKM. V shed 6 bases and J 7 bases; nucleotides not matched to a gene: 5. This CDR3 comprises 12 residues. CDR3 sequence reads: CASSAGQSGYTF. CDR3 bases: TGTGCCAGCAGCGCGGGACAGTCTGGCTACACCTTC.

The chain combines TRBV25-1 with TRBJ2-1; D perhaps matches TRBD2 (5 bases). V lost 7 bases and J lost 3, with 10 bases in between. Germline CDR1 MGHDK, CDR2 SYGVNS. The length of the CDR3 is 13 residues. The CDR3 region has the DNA TGTGCCAGCATTAGCGCGGGCTACAATGAGCAGTTCTTC. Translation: CASISAGYNEQFF.